Detailed here is one T cell receptor beta chain. The antigen is unknown. This record comes from a study of T cells in Graves' hyperthyroidism and ophthalmopathy. Study findings and constraints: Blood shared most expanded thyroid clonotypes above 0.001.

In the ophthalmopathy cohort, Clinical Activity Score was at least 3, NOSPECS grade at least 4, and duration under 3 months. TCR beta CDR3 regions were amplified from RNA. In the first-round RT-PCR of the TCR CDR3, the HTBI primer set was used. From the multiplex PCR reads, TCRdb called clonotypes with MiXCR, one entry per CDR3 protein. This sample has nearly 600,000 distinct CDR3 sequences, with 11% to 15% found just once. Germline V CDR1 and CDR2: SGHAT, FQNNGV. CDR3 length: 14 amino acids. Deletions cut 5 bases from V and 5 bases from J, with 15 bases between. The chain employs TRBV11-2 and TRBJ2-5; TRBD2 might be the D (6 bases). The sequenced sample consisted of blood. The sequence was collected from a young woman with Graves' ophthalmopathy. The CDR3 loop is CASSPYGGFETQYF. DNA for the CDR3: TGTGCCAGCAGCCCTTACGGGGGTTTCGAGACCCAGTACTTC.